The sequence of this T cell receptor (beta chain) was determined in a study of early T cells in non-severe SARS-CoV-2 infection. Unique molecular identifiers were added to individual cDNA molecules. TCRdb called the 5' RACE reads again in MiXCR, with one record for every CDR3 protein. The table records 45,000 to 50,000 distinct CDR3 sequences, about 6% of them present only once. The sequence derives from an adult who was a healthcare worker with PCR-confirmed SARS-CoV-2 infection or an uninfected control (not recorded which). The specimen comprised whole blood, sampled at baseline.

As DNA, the CDR3 is TGTGCCAGCAGCTTACTAGCGGGGGGGCCGGAGACCCAGTACTTC. Protein sequence: CASSLLAGGPETQYF. The rearrangement links TRBV7-2 to TRBJ2-5, with 12 bases matching TRBD2. The CDR3 consists of 15 residues. The trim removed 2 bases at V and 5 bases at J, leaving 3 bases unmatched. Germline V lookup: CDR1 SGHTA, CDR2 FQGNSA. Together with reference TRBV7-2 and TRBJ2-5, the CDR3 gives the full variable domain: GAGVSQSPSNKVTEKGKDVELRCDPISGHTALYWYRQSLGQGLEFLIYFQGNSAPDKSGLPSDRFSAERTGGSVSTLTIQRTQQEDSAVYLCASSLLAGGPETQYFGPGTRLLVL.